Listed below are T cell receptor beta chains from one sample, sequenced in a study of blood T cells in healthy people across ages. MiXCR was run by TCRdb on the 5' RACE reads, yielding one entry per CDR3 protein. The sample lists about 780,000 distinct CDR3 sequences; roughly 25% were seen once. The sample was also reused in another study, on T cells of mothers and their children.

Material for sequencing was blood. These receptors all stem from a boy younger than 18 in good health. Both conserved end residues are part of each CDR3.

V gene | CDR3 protein
TRBV20-1 | CSARGQGGGETQYF
TRBV25-1 | CASSELGSGGAVTGELFF
TRBV27 | CASSPTGTTSQFF
TRBV29-1 | CSVAGKAGELFF
TRBV7-9 | CASSPRTGERLGNEQFF
TRBV6-5 | CASSCSSRGRGNTIYF
TRBV12-3/TRBV12-4 | CASSLALVHEQFF
TRBV5-1 | CASSLAGGASYEQYF
TRBV9 | CASRDLGTDTQYF
TRBV12-3/TRBV12-4 | CASSPVGTGDYGYTF
TRBV6-5 | CASSYSLRDRDEQYF
TRBV7-3 | CASSETGDRGSTDTQYF
TRBV10-3 | CAISPGTGVGEQFF
TRBV4-1 | CASSQHHTSAAYEQYF
TRBV27 | CASSSEDRAVTGANVLTF
TRBV6-6 | CASSYGQGVLYEQYF
TRBV11-2 | CASSLSQGPGELFF
TRBV9 | CASSRTGNGYTF
TRBV4-1 | CASSQDRGRANYGYTF
TRBV5-6 | CASSPDRGDEQFF
TRBV29-1 | CSVEVSRHGYTF
TRBV5-1 | CASSARAADTEAFF
TRBV20-1 | CSARDLDRVEETQYF
TRBV14 | CASSQRHRDSGNTIYF
TRBV9 | CASSGPGALSTDTQYF
TRBV5-6 | CASSLAVRGGSPLHF
TRBV6-5 | CASSDVTDRPQAF
TRBV5-5 | CASSLGGSATEAFF
TRBV6-6 | CASRVGNTYEQYF
TRBV5-5 | CASSSWASSYNSPLHF
TRBV29-1 | CSVEGTVANYGYTF
TRBV20-1 | CSAPNALLLYGYTF
TRBV25-1 | CASSAGTGAEQYF
TRBV7-3 | CASSSSGGNGYTF
TRBV20-1 | CSARRTGTTGELFF
TRBV6-5 | CASSYGGLAGGPGETQYF
TRBV4-2 | CASSQDLTSGGQFF
TRBV6-5 | CASKASAGSYEQYF
TRBV20-1 | CSATHRGRAEKLFF
TRBV7-2 | CASSPGGIGYEQYF
TRBV18 | CASSRDRAEQFF
TRBV5-1 | CASSPGTSASFFQETQYF